The clone carrying this TCR beta chain was counted only a few times. Its antigen is currently unknown. The data were taken from a study of identical twins. The cDNA had a unique molecular identifier and a template-switch universal primer site. One entry per CDR3 protein results from TCRdb running MiXCR on the 5' RACE reads. This sample has under 1 million distinct CDR3 sequences; 9% to 15% occur once, and the top ten carry around 1.5%. Whole-study results and caveats: In cord blood, abundant beta clonotypes had fewer insertions; memory showed no trend.

Germline lookup yields CDR1 LNHDA and CDR2 SQIVND (reference sequence). There are 13 residues in the CDR3. Trimming shortened V by 7 bases and J by 6 bases, and 13 bases separated the two germline ends. These same data were also listed under a study on yellow fever vaccine responses in identical twins.

The chain links TRBV19 to TRBJ1-5; the D gene is possibly TRBD1 (6 bases). The source material was PBMCs. The TCR originated in a woman between 18 and 29 years old in good health. The chain's CDR3 is CASMPGESQPQHF. The DNA for the CDR3 is TGTGCCAGTATGCCAGGGGAGAGTCAGCCCCAGCATTTT.